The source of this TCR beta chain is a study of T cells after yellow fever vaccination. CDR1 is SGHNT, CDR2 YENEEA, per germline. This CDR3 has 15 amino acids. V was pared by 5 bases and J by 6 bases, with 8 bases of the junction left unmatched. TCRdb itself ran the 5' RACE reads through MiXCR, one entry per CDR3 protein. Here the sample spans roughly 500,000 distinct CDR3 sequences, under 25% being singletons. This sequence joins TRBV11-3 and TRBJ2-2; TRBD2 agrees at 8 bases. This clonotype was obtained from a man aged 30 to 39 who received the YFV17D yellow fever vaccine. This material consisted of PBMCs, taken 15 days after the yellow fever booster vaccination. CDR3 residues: CASSRTGGSPGELFF. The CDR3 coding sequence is TGTGCCAGCAGCCGTACGGGAGGGAGCCCCGGGGAGCTGTTTTTT.